Listed here is a single TCR beta chain. Assay used: immunoSEQ multiplex PCR; TCRdb lists only in-frame clones, some missing. The data hold approximately 32,000 clones, with approximately 80% observed a single time. Germline V gives CDR1 SGHVS, CDR2 FNYEAQ. The junction had 2 bases not matched to a gene; V was cut back by 5 bases and J by 2 bases. The CDR3 sequence is 16 residues long. The data derive from a study of PD-L1 blockade in urothelial cancer. The wider study: Men with urothelial cancer arising in the bladder made up about 90% of the roughly 29 patients. The researchers analyzed blood 3 weeks (second dose) and 6 weeks after treatment start.

The TCR comes from a man in his sixties or seventies with urothelial cancer. V gene TRBV7-6 combines with J gene TRBJ2-1; TRBD2 agrees at 14 bases. The sequencing used PBMCs, collected around atezolizumab (anti-PD-L1) treatment. The CDR3 bases are TGTGCCAGCAGCCTGACTAGCGGGAGGGCCTACAATGAGCAGTTCTTC. Protein: CASSLTSGRAYNEQFF.